This is a list of T cell receptor beta chains from one sample in a study of beta chain features in type 1 diabetes. Generated by immunoSEQ multiplex PCR, the TCRdb table keeps only in-frame clones and is missing some. This sample carries around 300,000 clones, about 7.8% of them seen once, and the ten largest clones take 0.9% to 1.2%. Specimen: central memory CD4+ T cells from blood. The receptor source for this set is a woman younger than 30 in good health. The CDR3 runs from the conserved cysteine through the conserved F or W. The order of the fields is D gene, J gene, V gene, clone size, CDR3 DNA, CDR3 protein. The D gene is left open where the match is weak. Clone size is given for some rows only: seen once, a few or many times, or a class if the clone is expanded.

D: TRBD2; J: TRBJ2-1; V: TRBV4-3; size: many; DNA: TGCGCCAGCAGCCAAGCCCTCAGCGGGGGAGCCTACAATGAGCAGTTCTTC; CDR3: CASSQALSGGAYNEQFF
D: TRBD2; J: TRBJ2-3; V: TRBV4-3; size: -; DNA: TGCGCCAGCAGCCAAGATCCTACTAGCGCAGATACGCAGTATTTT; CDR3: CASSQDPTSADTQYF
D: -; J: TRBJ1-3; V: TRBV30; size: -; DNA: TGTGCCTTACGTGGGGGTGCTGGAAACACCATATATTTT; CDR3: CALRGGAGNTIYF
D: -; J: TRBJ2-5; V: TRBV7-2; size: -; DNA: TGTGCCAGCAGCTTAGGTTCGGTCCAAGAGACCCAGTACTTC; CDR3: CASSLGSVQETQYF
D: -; J: TRBJ1-6; V: TRBV4-2; size: -; DNA: TGTGCCACCGGAGAAATGGCTGATTCACCCCTCCACTTT; CDR3: CATGEMADSPLHF
D: -; J: TRBJ1-5; V: TRBV6-1; size: -; DNA: TGTGCCAGCAGCATGACCGGACTTAGCAATCAGCCCCAGCATTTT; CDR3: CASSMTGLSNQPQHF
D: -; J: TRBJ2-6; V: TRBV7-2; size: many; DNA: TGTGCCAGCAAATCCCGTGTGGGCTCTGGGGCCAACGTCCTGACTTTC; CDR3: CASKSRVGSGANVLTF
D: -; J: TRBJ2-1; V: TRBV7-9; size: -; DNA: TGTGCCAGCAGCTTACTTCAGGGCTCCTACAATGAGCAGTTCTTC; CDR3: CASSLLQGSYNEQFF
D: TRBD2; J: TRBJ2-5; V: TRBV4-3; size: few; DNA: TGCGCCAGCAGCCAAGATGCCGGCCGGGGGGGCCAAGAGACCCAGTACTTC; CDR3: CASSQDAGRGGQETQYF
D: -; J: TRBJ1-5; V: TRBV29-1; size: -; DNA: TGCAGCGTTGAAGTTGGCGGTCGGGGTCAGCCCCAGCATTTT; CDR3: CSVEVGGRGQPQHF
D: -; J: TRBJ2-3; V: TRBV5-8; size: -; DNA: TGTGCCAGCAGCCAAGTTTGGGGCGGTAGCACAGATACGCAGTATTTT; CDR3: CASSQVWGGSTDTQYF
D: -; J: TRBJ1-2; V: TRBV29-1; size: many; DNA: TGCAGCGTTGAAGGGGGCGGCTACACCTTC; CDR3: CSVEGGGYTF
D: -; J: TRBJ1-1; V: TRBV7-2; size: -; DNA: TGTGCCAGCAGCTTGGTGGGGGGAGTGAACACTGAAGCTTTCTTT; CDR3: CASSLVGGVNTEAFF
D: -; J: TRBJ1-5; V: TRBV7-2; size: -; DNA: TGTGCCAGCAGCTTAAACATCGAGGGTCAGCCCCAGCATTTT; CDR3: CASSLNIEGQPQHF
D: -; J: TRBJ2-7; V: TRBV9; size: few; DNA: TGTGCCAGCAGCGTAGGTAGGCAGGGTAGAGACGAGCAGTACTTC; CDR3: CASSVGRQGRDEQYF
D: -; J: TRBJ2-7; V: TRBV7-9; size: -; DNA: TGTGCCAGCAGCCCCAGGCAGGCCTCCTACGAGCAGTACTTC; CDR3: CASSPRQASYEQYF
D: TRBD1; J: TRBJ2-1; V: TRBV4-1; size: few; DNA: TGCGCCAGCAGCCAAGTTTCCACTCTGACAGGGGGGAAAGACAATGAGCAGTTCTTC; CDR3: CASSQVSTLTGGKDNEQFF
D: -; J: TRBJ1-5; V: TRBV7-2; size: -; DNA: TGTGCCAGCAGCTTCGCCGGGGGCAATCAGCCCCAGCATTTT; CDR3: CASSFAGGNQPQHF
D: -; J: TRBJ2-1; V: TRBV7-2; size: few; DNA: TGTGCCAGCACCGAAGGGGCCTCGTACAATGAGCAGTTCTTC; CDR3: CASTEGASYNEQFF
D: -; J: TRBJ2-1; V: TRBV7-3; size: -; DNA: TGTGCCAGCAGCCTGCAGGGGAGGTCCTACAATGAGCAGTTCTTC; CDR3: CASSLQGRSYNEQFF
D: -; J: TRBJ1-5; V: TRBV5-4; size: few; DNA: TGTGCCAGCAGCCTACAGGGAGGTGATCAGCCCCAGCATTTT; CDR3: CASSLQGGDQPQHF
D: TRBD1; J: TRBJ2-7; V: TRBV30; size: few; DNA: TGTGCCTGGAGTAAGGGACAGGGCTACGAGCAGTACTTC; CDR3: CAWSKGQGYEQYF
D: -; J: TRBJ2-7; V: TRBV11-1; size: few; DNA: TGTGCCAGCAGCGGAAAGGGTAGTGGATCCTACGAGCAGTACTTC; CDR3: CASSGKGSGSYEQYF
D: -; J: TRBJ1-1; V: TRBV5-4; size: -; DNA: TGTGCCAGCAGCTTGTCCGGGGGGGCCGGCACTGAAGCTTTCTTT; CDR3: CASSLSGGAGTEAFF
D: -; J: TRBJ2-1; V: TRBV6-1; size: -; DNA: TGTGCCAGCAGTGAAGTGTTTCAGTACAATGAGCAGTTCTTC; CDR3: CASSEVFQYNEQFF
D: TRBD1; J: TRBJ1-2; V: TRBV18; size: few; DNA: TGTGCCAGCTCACCAACAACAGGGGATGGCTACACCTTC; CDR3: CASSPTTGDGYTF
D: TRBD2; J: TRBJ2-1; V: TRBV5-1; size: few; DNA: TGCGCCAGCAGCTCGGTAGCGGGGGCTCACAATGAGCAGTTCTTC; CDR3: CASSSVAGAHNEQFF
D: -; J: TRBJ1-2; V: TRBV6-5; size: -; DNA: TGTGCCAGCAGTTACTCGAAGGCCTCTGGTAACTATGGCTACACCTTC; CDR3: CASSYSKASGNYGYTF
D: TRBD1; J: TRBJ1-2; V: TRBV2; size: few; DNA: TGTGCCAGCAGGGGGGACAGCGACTATGGCTACACCTTC; CDR3: CASRGDSDYGYTF
D: -; J: TRBJ2-5; V: TRBV5-1; size: few; DNA: TGCGCCAGCGAAGGAGGGACTCCACCCCAAGAGACCCAGTACTTC; CDR3: CASEGGTPPQETQYF
D: -; J: TRBJ1-5; V: TRBV7-8; size: -; DNA: TGTGCCAGCCGTCGGGACCGCGCCGGCGATCAGCCCCAGCATTTT; CDR3: CASRRDRAGDQPQHF
D: -; J: TRBJ2-5; V: TRBV7-2; size: many; DNA: TGTGCCAGCAGCCCCTTTTCTGGGGCCCAAGAGACCCAGTACTTC; CDR3: CASSPFSGAQETQYF
D: -; J: TRBJ2-1; V: TRBV7-2; size: few; DNA: TGTGCCAGCAGCGCGGCTCAGGGACTCAGCTCCTACAATGAGCAGTTCTTC; CDR3: CASSAAQGLSSYNEQFF
D: TRBD1; J: TRBJ1-6; V: TRBV18; size: few; DNA: TGTGCCAGCTCACCGGACAGGGGAAGGTCACCCCTCCACTTT; CDR3: CASSPDRGRSPLHF
D: -; J: TRBJ2-1; V: TRBV20-1; size: few; DNA: TGCAGTGCTAGCGGGAACAATGAGCAGTTCTTC; CDR3: CSASGNNEQFF
D: -; J: TRBJ2-4; V: TRBV6-6; size: few; DNA: TGTGCCAGCCGTGGGGACATTCAGTACTTC; CDR3: CASRGDIQYF
D: -; J: TRBJ2-4; V: TRBV11-2; size: few; DNA: TGTGCCAGCAGCTTAAACGGACAGAGTCAGTACTTC; CDR3: CASSLNGQSQYF
D: -; J: TRBJ2-3; V: TRBV19; size: many; DNA: TGTGCCAGTAGTATGAGGCCCGGCTCAGATACGCAGTATTTT; CDR3: CASSMRPGSDTQYF
D: TRBD2; J: TRBJ2-3; V: TRBV11-2; size: few; DNA: TGTGCCAGCAGCTTAATGCGGGGGGGAGGCACAGATACGCAGTATTTT; CDR3: CASSLMRGGGTDTQYF
D: TRBD1; J: TRBJ1-2; V: TRBV5-1; size: -; DNA: TGCGCCAGCAGCTTGGGTAGGGACAGTCCAAGAAAAAACTATGGCTACACCTTC; CDR3: CASSLGRDSPRKNYGYTF
D: -; J: TRBJ2-1; V: TRBV7-3; size: many; DNA: TGTGCCAGCAGCCCTGCTCGAACGACAGTTCCCAATGAGCAGTTCTTC; CDR3: CASSPARTTVPNEQFF
D: -; J: TRBJ1-5; V: TRBV18; size: few; DNA: TGTGCCAGCTCACCACAATTTGGGGGAGATAGCAATCAGCCCCAGCATTTT; CDR3: CASSPQFGGDSNQPQHF
D: -; J: TRBJ1-5; V: TRBV5-1; size: few; DNA: TGCGCCAGCAGCCCAGGGGCACAAGCCGGCAATCAGCCCCAGCATTTT; CDR3: CASSPGAQAGNQPQHF
D: TRBD1; J: TRBJ1-5; V: TRBV2; size: -; DNA: TGTGCCAGCAGTGAACTACGGGACAGGGGATGGTGGGGTAGCAATCAGCCCCAGCATTTT; CDR3: CASSELRDRGWWGSNQPQHF
D: TRBD1; J: TRBJ1-4; V: TRBV6-1; size: few; DNA: TGTGCCAGCAGGAGAACCGGGACAGTTAATGAAAAACTGTTTTTT; CDR3: CASRRTGTVNEKLFF